A selection of T cell receptor beta chains follows, all from one sample in a study of CD8+CD57+ T cells in acquired aplastic anemia. TCRdb fed the reads into MiXCR, producing one record per CDR3 protein. The profile shows about 200,000 distinct CDR3 sequences, almost 35% of them singletons. Sample: sorted CD4+, CD8+, or CD8+CD57+ T cells (not recorded which) from PBMCs. The receptors were gathered from a human donor in good health, serving as a control. Each CDR3 is given without its conserved first and last residue. The order of the fields is J gene, V gene, CDR3 protein.

>TRBJ1-6|TRBV20-1
SAGGGGNNPLH
>TRBJ1-2|TRBV19
ASSIEFFYRGGGYT
>TRBJ1-1|TRBV2
ASTVSTGFSLLAF
>TRBJ2-3|TRBV24-1
ATSDPVAHNEQY
>TRBJ2-1|TRBV4-1
ASSQIGRTNNEQF
>TRBJ1-6|TRBV6-5
ASSYSGQGNSPLH
>TRBJ2-3|TRBV6-5
ASSYRSPGAGDTQY
>TRBJ2-5|TRBV5-1
ASSLRGGETQY
>TRBJ1-6|TRBV6-1
ASSNTGTGYPPLH
>TRBJ2-7|TRBV6-1
ASSERGGYEQY
>NA|TRBV7-9
ASSLRTEGNIQY
>TRBJ1-1|TRBV30
AWSVSGEYTEAF
>TRBJ2-3|TRBV20-1
SAQRGTDTQY
>TRBJ1-2|TRBV5-1
ASSPEVRTGRFDYGYT
>TRBJ2-1|TRBV20-1
SARVGQGSNEQF
>TRBJ1-2|TRBV6-1
ASSGEANYGYT
>TRBJ2-5|TRBV11-2
ASSLRFRGRGQETQY
>TRBJ1-5|TRBV13
ASSLHGGQGNQPQH
>TRBJ2-7|TRBV20-1
REPGTSERVSYEQY
>TRBJ1-1|TRBV2
ASLQWGGAEAF
>TRBJ2-1|TRBV25-1
ASSGPTSGYNEQF
>TRBJ2-7|TRBV2
ASSGTVASYEQY
>TRBJ2-5|TRBV20-1
SARDQAQETQY
>TRBJ2-3|TRBV5-1
ASTEVGGSTDTQY
>TRBJ2-7|TRBV29-1
SARAAGLSYEQY
>TRBJ1-6|TRBV30
AWSAGTENSPLH
>TRBJ1-5|TRBV7-9
ASSPEVTVGPQH
>TRBJ1-5|TRBV7-2
ASSLVFTQPQH
>TRBJ1-1|TRBV7-6
ASSLNRNTEAF
>TRBJ2-7|TRBV7-8
ASSFRDSYEQY
>TRBJ2-7|TRBV15
ATSLKQGYEQY
>TRBJ1-3|TRBV20-1
SARDGHVSGNTIY
>TRBJ1-2|TRBV7-9
ASTPSWGNNYGYT
>TRBJ2-7|TRBV29-1
SVEAPGTTSYEQY
>TRBJ2-5|TRBV2
ASSPGGRVETQY
>TRBJ2-7|TRBV11-2
ASSANGGSTSYEQY
>TRBJ2-5|TRBV19
ASSISEGSKTQY
>TRBJ2-5|TRBV2
ASSRYGQSVKTQY
>TRBJ1-1|TRBV20-1
SARDDKSSEAF
>TRBJ1-6|TRBV7-8
ASSRDSNFSPLH
>TRBJ2-3|TRBV5-8
ASSTIDTQY
>TRBJ1-5|TRBV5-1
ASSFWRPWGASNQPQH
>TRBJ1-1|TRBV7-3
ASSLGEMGTEAF
>TRBJ2-7|TRBV10-3
AISEYRGAYEQY
>TRBJ1-1|TRBV2
ASRQQGTNTEAF
>TRBJ2-7|TRBV29-1
SVLGGRSSYEQY
>TRBJ1-5|TRBV19
ASSRGDRVYNQPQH
>TRBJ2-1|TRBV20-1
SAAGRGYYNEQF
>TRBJ2-3|TRBV7-3
ASSLSLAGVDTQY
>TRBJ2-3|TRBV3-1
ASSLYAGGPTDTQY
>TRBJ2-3|TRBV20-1
SARVLARATDTQY
>TRBJ1-3|TRBV12-3/TRBV12-4
ASSLGGSGAGNTIY
>TRBJ1-1|TRBV5-1
ASSLTDQNTEAF
>TRBJ2-7|TRBV4-2
ASSEGVGGWYEQY
>TRBJ2-6|TRBV4-1
ASSRTGGSGANVLT
>TRBJ1-1|TRBV5-4
ASSLDNEAF
>TRBJ2-3|TRBV25-1
ASSDGGGTDTQY
>TRBJ2-7|TRBV29-1
SVGRASSTYEQY
>TRBJ2-7|TRBV5-1
ASGLGTGDYEQY
>TRBJ2-7|TRBV19
ASKGDSYEQY